Below are 3 T cell receptor beta chains sequenced from a single sample in a study of T-cell memory formation after mild COVID-19. TCRdb passed the 5' RACE reads through MiXCR, listing each CDR3 protein once. The data show 180,000 or so distinct CDR3 sequences, with 16% seen just once and approximately 2.2% held by the top ten. The material sequenced was PBMCs or a T cell subset sorted from them (not recorded which). The receptors derive from an adult woman who had mild COVID-19 (a few samples of this study predate the infection). Cell type and time point are not known.

This clonotype was counted only a few times. The gene calls are TRBV7-9 and TRBJ2-1; possible D gene TRBD2, 7 bases. Looked up from germline, CDR1 is SEHNR and CDR2 is FQNEAQ (reference sequence). Trimming pared 8 bases from V and 2 bases from J, leaving 10 bases between. The CDR3 runs 13 residues. The chain's CDR3 is CASSGGTYNEQFF. The CDR3 region has the DNA TGTGCCAGCTCGGGGGGCACCTACAATGAGCAGTTCTTC.

This clonotype was seen many times. The chain couples TRBV4-1 to TRBJ2-3, with D unclear. Germline V lookup: CDR1 MGHRA, CDR2 YSYEKL. The CDR3 covers 15 residues. Trimming removed 0 bases from V and 1 base from J, with 8 bases in between. The CDR3 nucleotides are TGCGCCAGCAGCCAAGATGGGCAGGGCACAGATACGCAGTATTTT. Its translation is CASSQDGQGTDTQYF.

This chain's CDR3 is CASSWTSGRNNEQFF. CDR3 nucleotide sequence: TGTGCCAGCAGCTGGACTAGCGGGAGGAACAATGAGCAGTTCTTC. V is TRBV7-9 and J is TRBJ2-1, with TRBD2 matching over 14 bases. Germline loops: CDR1 SEHNR, CDR2 FQNEAQ (reference sequence). The CDR3 sequence is 15 residues long. Trimming at V came to 4 bases and at J to 5 bases, leaving 1 base not matched to a gene.